The sequence of this T cell receptor (beta chain) was determined in a study of blood T cell repertoires in COVID-19. Clones were read by immunoSEQ multiplex PCR, and TCRdb kept only the in-frame ones, dropping some. This sample yields under 400,000 clones, of which 85% to 90% are seen a single time; 5% to 8.5% belongs to the top ten. V gave up 4 bases and J gave up 0 bases; unmatched junction bases: 7. CDR1 and CDR2 from the germline V gene are SGDLS and YYNGEE. The CDR3 spans 16 residues. This chain links TRBV9 with TRBJ1-2; 9 bases line up with TRBD1. The sample was peripheral blood. This clonotype was obtained from a man aged 18 to 30 with active or convalescent COVID-19. CDR3 sequence (DNA): TGTGCCAGCAGCACTGGGACAGGGCTAGCTAACTATGGCTACACCTTC. Its protein is CASSTGTGLANYGYTF.